This is a list of T cell receptor beta chains from one sample in a study of response to subunit inactivated influenza vaccine. TCRdb reprocessed the RT-PCR reads with MiXCR, giving one entry per CDR3 protein. The sample holds about 520,000 distinct CDR3 sequences, approximately 7.7% seen once. The sequences come from PBMCs from blood, collected less than 30 months after vaccination. Receptors originate from a man between 45 and 75 years old who received an inactivated influenza vaccine. Both conserved end residues are part of each CDR3.

V gene: TRBV4-3; J gene: TRBJ2-1; CDR3 length: 19; CDR3 protein: CASSQAFSSSLSSYNEQFF
V gene: TRBV4-1; J gene: TRBJ2-2; CDR3 length: 15; CDR3 protein: CASSQLAMVTGELFF
V gene: TRBV5-6; J gene: TRBJ2-7; CDR3 length: 14; CDR3 protein: CASSLVGTAEEQYF
V gene: TRBV4-1; J gene: TRBJ2-7; CDR3 length: 16; CDR3 protein: CASSQDKAARVYEQYF
V gene: TRBV10-3; J gene: TRBJ2-3; CDR3 length: 13; CDR3 protein: CATLSGNTDTQYF
V gene: TRBV5-1; J gene: TRBJ2-2; CDR3 length: 15; CDR3 protein: CASRQDRVSAGELFF
V gene: TRBV5-1; J gene: TRBJ2-3; CDR3 length: 16; CDR3 protein: CASSLAAGGSTDTQYF
V gene: TRBV5-5; J gene: TRBJ2-7; CDR3 length: 14; CDR3 protein: CASSLNRDFYEQYF
V gene: TRBV6-1; J gene: TRBJ1-2; CDR3 length: 12; CDR3 protein: CASSESPGAYTF
V gene: TRBV20-1; J gene: TRBJ2-3; CDR3 length: 15; CDR3 protein: CSARVVLTSTDTQYF
V gene: TRBV5-5; J gene: TRBJ2-5; CDR3 length: 16; CDR3 protein: CASSFNVGGAQETQYF
V gene: TRBV20-1; J gene: TRBJ2-1; CDR3 length: 15; CDR3 protein: CSARIAGGPVDEQFF
V gene: TRBV4-2; J gene: TRBJ2-5; CDR3 length: 15; CDR3 protein: CASSQGAGGQETQYF
V gene: TRBV20-1; J gene: TRBJ2-7; CDR3 length: 10; CDR3 protein: CSAEEYEQYF
V gene: TRBV18; J gene: TRBJ2-7; CDR3 length: 14; CDR3 protein: CASSPRSQPYEQYF
V gene: TRBV5-1; J gene: TRBJ1-1; CDR3 length: 13; CDR3 protein: CASSMRVNTEAFF
V gene: TRBV20-1; J gene: TRBJ1-5; CDR3 length: 13; CDR3 protein: CSARGQDNQPQHF
V gene: TRBV12-3/TRBV12-4; J gene: TRBJ2-3; CDR3 length: 14; CDR3 protein: CASSFETGADTQYF